Presented here are 32 T cell receptor beta chains from one specimen sequenced in a study of vaccination and CD4 T cells after COVID-19. No antigens are known for them. Treatment here: approximately nine-day PBMC culture with coronavirus spike peptide pools or control peptides (ViraFEST assay). Sequencing of DNA taken from cultured CD4+ T cells relied on the Oncomine TCR Beta short-read assay. TCRdb called the PCR reads again in MiXCR, with one record for every CDR3 protein. The table records around 3,000 distinct CDR3 sequences, under 55% of them present only once. Sample: CD4+ T cells from blood, cultured in vitro. The receptors were gathered from a human donor who had recovered from COVID-19.

This clonotype has just one count. The genes are TRBV5-1 and TRBJ2-7; the match to TRBD1 covers 7 bases. The V gene end was trimmed by 4 bases and the J gene end by 0 bases; junction bases not matched to a gene: 4. The germline gives CDR1 SGHRS, CDR2 YFSETQ. This CDR3 comprises 14 residues. CDR3 DNA: TGCGCCAGCAGCGGGCAGGGGGACTCCTACGAGCAGTACTTC. It specifies CASSGQGDSYEQYF.

This chain links TRBV15 with TRBJ2-3, with TRBD2 matching 9 bases. The V gene end was trimmed by 1 base and the J gene end by 0 bases; junction bases not matched to a gene: 5. The germline V gene has CDR1 LNHNV and CDR2 YYDKDF (reference sequence). The CDR3 spans 17 residues. The CDR3 DNA sequence: TGTGCCACCAGCAGAGTTGCTAGCGGGGTGAGCACAGATACGCAGTATTTT. Protein sequence: CATSRVASGVSTDTQYF.

This clonotype was detected only a few times. The genes are TRBV5-1 and TRBJ2-3; D is possibly TRBD1 or TRBD2 (5 bases each). The germline gives CDR1 SGHRS, CDR2 YFSETQ. The CDR3 has 15 residues. V was pared by 4 bases and J by 3 bases, with 15 bases between. The CDR3 sequence: CASSLGNGGTDTQYF. CDR3 bases: TGCGCCAGCAGCCTGGGAAATGGGGGTACAGATACGCAGTATTTT. The full variable domain, in which reference TRBV5-1 and TRBJ2-3 provide the parts outside the CDR3, is KAGVTQTPRYLIKTRGQQVTLSCSPISGHRSVSWYQQTPGQGLQFLFEYFSETQRNKGNFPGRFSGRQFSNSRSEMNVSTLELGDSALYLCASSLGNGGTDTQYFGPGTRLTVL.

With regard to this clonotype: The conserved closing phenylalanine or tryptophan is absent in this CDR3, likely reflecting a read error. The chain carries TRBV7-9 and TRBJ1-6, with unresolved D. Germline lookup yields CDR1 SEHNR and CDR2 FQNEAQ (reference sequence). With 2 bases removed from V and 6 bases from J, the gap between germline ends came to 14 bases. This CDR3 has 16 residues. The CDR3: CASSLTLRTPNSPLHL. The CDR3 nucleotides read TGTGCCAGCAGCTTAACCCTCCGGACGCCTAATTCACCCCTCCACCTT.

The chain couples TRBV7-6 to TRBJ2-5; D unclear. Trimming cost V 2 bases and J 3 bases, with 10 bases left between them. Germline V gene lookup returns CDR1 SGHVS and CDR2 FNYEAQ. CDR3 length equals 14 residues. The CDR3 loop is CASSLMALKETQYF. CDR3 DNA: TGTGCCAGCAGCTTAATGGCTTTGAAAGAGACCCAGTACTTC.

V gene TRBV2 combines with J gene TRBJ2-5; tentatively, D is TRBD2 (6 bases). Germline loops: CDR1 SNHLY, CDR2 FYNNEI. The CDR3 spans 15 residues. Trimming cost V 8 bases and J 2 bases, with 18 bases left between them. The CDR3 DNA reads TGTGCCAGCGTGGGGAGGTTGACAGCGCAAGAGACCCAGTACTTC. Translating gives CASVGRLTAQETQYF.

This clonotype was seen just once. V usage is TRBV7-8 and J usage is TRBJ1-2; unclear D gene. This CDR3 comprises 15 residues. Germline CDR1 reads SGHVS; CDR2 reads FQNEAQ. V was trimmed by 5 bases and J by 4 bases, leaving 17 bases between them. The CDR3 reads CASSPRGVGPYGYTF. CDR3 nucleotides: TGTGCCAGCAGCCCCCGGGGAGTAGGGCCCTATGGCTACACCTTC.

In this sample, this clonotype is large. The chain recombines TRBV6-1 with TRBJ2-1; 9 bases agree with TRBD1. Germline CDR1 and CDR2: MNHNS and SASEGT. The CDR3 runs to 15 residues. V was clipped by 7 bases and J by 4 bases; unmatched bases: 8. CDR3 sequence reads: CASKVTGGRYNEQFF. The CDR3 DNA is TGTGCCAGCAAAGTCACAGGGGGCAGGTACAATGAGCAGTTCTTC.

The chain uses TRBV6-1 and TRBJ1-1; a possible D gene is TRBD1 (6 bases). The CDR3 runs to 13 residues. Germline loops: CDR1 MNHNS, CDR2 SASEGT. V was trimmed by 4 bases and J by 6 bases, leaving 12 bases between them. The CDR3: CASSAKQGSEAFF. The CDR3 DNA is TGTGCCAGCAGTGCCAAACAGGGTTCTGAAGCTTTCTTT.

By proportion, this clonotype is medium-sized. The genes are TRBV3-1 and TRBJ1-2; D might be TRBD1 (5 bases). Germline lookup yields CDR1 LGHDT and CDR2 YNNKEL (reference sequence). The CDR3 has 15 residues. The ends were cut back, 6 bases at V and 2 bases at J, with 16 bases in the middle. Written as DNA, the CDR3 is TGTGCCAGCAGGGGGTCGGGAGGGACCAACTATGGCTACACCTTC. This translates into CASRGSGGTNYGYTF.

This clonotype is termed large. The chain recombines TRBV7-2 with TRBJ2-3; 9 bases match TRBD1. CDR1 and CDR2 from the germline V gene are SGHTA and FQGNSA. This CDR3 contains 16 residues. The trim removed 5 bases at V and 6 bases at J, leaving 12 bases unmatched. The CDR3 bases are TGTGCCAGCAGCCAGGGTGACAGGGGGAATGTGGATACGCAGTATTTT. Protein sequence: CASSQGDRGNVDTQYF.

With respect to this clonotype: A read error may explain this, as a much larger clone is one base away. The chain has TRBV7-2 and TRBJ1-1, with a tentative D call TRBD1 (5 bases). CDR1 is SGHTA, CDR2 FQGNSA, per germline. The CDR3 extends over 16 amino acids. The CDR3, as DNA: TGTGCCAGCACCCCCTTGGGGGGGACGGATAACACTGAAGCTCTCTTT. Translated, it gives CASTPLGGTDNTEALF. Together with reference TRBV7-2 and TRBJ1-1, the CDR3 gives the full variable domain: GAGVSQSPSNKVTEKGKDVELRCDPISGHTALYWYRQSLGQGLEFLIYFQGNSAPDKSGLPSDRFSAERTGGSVSTLTIQRTQQEDSAVYLCASTPLGGTDNTEALFGQGTRLTVV.

J is TRBJ2-3 and V is TRBV6-1, with D maybe TRBD2 (5 bases). The germline V and J ends were trimmed by 6 bases and 4 bases, with 14 bases remaining between them. Germline CDR1 MNHNS, CDR2 SASEGT. The CDR3 has 14 amino acids. The CDR3 nucleotides read TGTGCCAGCAGAGCAGCTAGCCGCCCAGATACGCAGTATTTT. This translates into CASRAASRPDTQYF.

This clonotype was counted only a few times. The J gene is TRBJ1-1, the V gene TRBV20-1; D is undetermined. The CDR3 has 12 amino acids. Germline CDR1 reads DFQATT; CDR2 reads SNEGSKA (reference sequence). The V and J ends lost 3 bases and 4 bases respectively, with 9 bases between them. This CDR3 is CSASKVGTEAFF. Here the CDR3 DNA reads TGCAGTGCTAGCAAGGTGGGCACTGAAGCTTTCTTT.

The chain carries TRBV12-3 or TRBV12-4 and TRBJ1-5; D is uncertain. This CDR3 is built from 13 residues. The germline V and J ends were trimmed by 1 base and 5 bases, with 6 bases remaining between them. CDR3 bases: TGTGCCAGCAGTTTAGATGGAGATCAGCCCCAGCATTTT. Protein: CASSLDGDQPQHF.

The chain uses TRBV28 and TRBJ2-3, with 9 bases matching TRBD2. V shed 6 bases and J 6 bases; nucleotides not matched to a gene: 13. Germline loops: CDR1 MDHEN, CDR2 SYDVKM. There are 16 residues in the CDR3. CDR3 residues: CASSLQIAGVLDTQYF. The CDR3 DNA is TGTGCCAGCAGCTTACAAATAGCGGGAGTGTTGGATACGCAGTATTTT.

This chain links TRBV7-2 with TRBJ2-1; no clear D gene. This CDR3 comprises 15 residues. Germline V gives CDR1 SGHTA, CDR2 FQGNSA. Trimming removed 4 bases at V and 2 bases at J, with 12 bases between. CDR3 protein: CASSSPGGTYNEQFF. In DNA form, the CDR3 reads TGTGCCAGCAGCTCACCAGGCGGAACCTACAATGAGCAGTTCTTC.

By proportion, this clonotype is medium-sized. V gene TRBV6-2 or TRBV6-3 combines with J gene TRBJ1-1; 7 bases fit TRBD1. The CDR3 extends over 15 amino acids. V dropped 4 bases and J dropped 0; count of bases not matched to a gene: 5. CDR1 MNHEY and CDR2 SVGEGT come from the germline V gene. The CDR3 sequence is CASSSRQGMNTEAFF. The DNA for the CDR3 is TGTGCCAGCAGTTCCAGACAGGGAATGAACACTGAAGCTTTCTTT.

This clonotype turned up a few times. This chain links TRBV7-2 with TRBJ2-1, with D unclear. Trimming took off 2 bases at V and 8 bases at J, with 7 bases between the two ends. The CDR3 runs to 12 residues. CDR1 and CDR2 (germline): SGHTA, FQGNSA. CDR3 sequence reads: CASSLILDEQFF. The CDR3 DNA follows: TGTGCCAGCAGCTTAATCTTAGATGAGCAGTTCTTC.

V and J are TRBV24-1 and TRBJ2-2, with TRBD2 matching 9 bases. Germline CDR1 KGHDR, CDR2 SFDVKD. This CDR3 is 17 amino acids long. Trimming at V came to 4 bases and at J to 4 bases, leaving 9 bases not matched to a gene. The CDR3 sequence: CATSDPSASGITGELFF. In nucleotides, the CDR3 is TGTGCCACCAGTGACCCCTCCGCTAGCGGGATCACCGGGGAGCTGTTTTTT.

V is TRBV28 and J is TRBJ2-7; the match to TRBD1 covers 7 bases. The CDR3 has 18 residues. Germline trimming cut 4 bases from V and 0 bases from J; bases unmatched to any gene: 15. Germline CDR1 MDHEN, CDR2 SYDVKM. The CDR3 is CASSSLRTGSAFSYEQYF. The DNA of the CDR3 is TGTGCCAGCAGTTCCCTCAGGACAGGCTCAGCGTTCTCCTACGAGCAGTACTTC.

In DNA, the CDR3 is TGTGCCAGTAGTGTGCGCGGACAGGGGGGACTGTACGAGCAGTACTTC. Protein: CASSVRGQGGLYEQYF. This chain uses TRBV19 with TRBJ2-7; 10 nucleotides align to TRBD1. Germline CDR1 and CDR2: LNHDA and SQIVND (reference sequence). This CDR3 has 16 amino acids. V shed 5 bases, J shed 4 bases, and the junction held 11 bases outside the gene matches.

Turning to this clonotype: The junction shows a germline mismatch at one end, possibly a read error. The chain recombines TRBV11-1 with TRBJ1-6, with TRBD1 matching over 7 bases. This CDR3 has 15 residues. Looked up from germline, CDR1 is SGHAT and CDR2 is FQDESV (reference sequence). CDR3 residues: CASRRTGPQNSPLHF. The CDR3 coding sequence is TGCGCCAGCCGCCGGACAGGTCCCCAGAATTCACCCCTCCACTTT.

This chain joins TRBV7-2 and TRBJ1-1, with D uncertain. The V and J ends lost 1 base and 2 bases respectively, with 8 bases between them. CDR1 and CDR2 from the germline V gene are SGHTA and FQGNSA. The CDR3 is 14 residues long. CDR3 protein: CASSLGGENTEAFF. CDR3 DNA: TGTGCCAGCAGCTTAGGTGGGGAAAACACTGAAGCTTTCTTT.

This clonotype was counted a few times. V is TRBV19 and J is TRBJ1-5; unclear D gene. This CDR3 region has 15 residues. Germline V lookup: CDR1 LNHDA, CDR2 SQIVND (reference sequence). The germline V and J ends were trimmed by 1 base and 5 bases, with 12 bases remaining between them. The CDR3 sequence: CASSIVGDGDQPQHF. DNA for the CDR3: TGTGCCAGTAGTATAGTGGGAGACGGAGATCAGCCCCAGCATTTT. The complete variable domain, with remaining parts taken from reference TRBV19 and TRBJ1-5, reads DGGITQSPKYLFRKEGQNVTLSCEQNLNHDAMYWYRQDPGQGLRLIYYSQIVNDFQKGDIAEGYSVSREKKESFPLTVTSAQKNPTAFYLCASSIVGDGDQPQHFGDGTRLSIL.

The V gene is TRBV5-4, the J gene TRBJ1-1, with 8 bases fitting TRBD1. Germline CDR1 SGHNT, CDR2 YYREEE (reference sequence). This CDR3 has 14 residues. V was clipped by 5 bases and J by 1 base; unmatched bases: 4. The CDR3 DNA reads as TGTGCCAGCAGGCCCAGGGGGCCGAACACTGAAGCTTTCTTT. Its protein is CASRPRGPNTEAFF.

This chain links TRBV6-1 with TRBJ1-1; a weak D match, TRBD1 (5 bases). The CDR3 is made up of 14 amino acids. Trimming removed 7 bases at V and 2 bases at J, with 14 bases between. Per germline, CDR1 MNHNS and CDR2 SASEGT. The CDR3 bases are TGTGCCAGCAAAATTTCCGGGGCTAACACTGAAGCTTTCTTT. Protein product: CASKISGANTEAFF.

This clonotype was counted once. One base away lies a much larger clone, so this may be a sequencing read error. The V call is TRBV19, the J call TRBJ1-3; TRBD1 is a possible D gene (5 bases). Germline CDR1 LNHDA, CDR2 SQIVND (reference sequence). This CDR3 is built from 15 residues. CDR3 nucleotide sequence: TGTGCCAGTAGGGTATCGGACAACGTCCCGGACACCGTATATTTT. It codes for CASRVSDNVPDTVYF.

The rearrangement links TRBV7-9 to TRBJ2-1; no reliable D call. CDR3 size: 14 residues. CDR1 and CDR2 from the germline V gene are SEHNR and FQNEAQ (reference sequence). V lost 5 bases and J lost 8, with 16 bases in between. The CDR3 loop reads CASSPLMVLDEQFF. The CDR3 region has the DNA TGTGCCAGCAGCCCCCTCATGGTTTTGGATGAGCAGTTCTTC.

The rearrangement uses TRBV11-3 and TRBJ2-7; unclear D gene. Trimming shortened V by 4 bases and J by 3 bases, and 4 bases separated the two germline ends. The CDR3 is 11 residues long. In germline, CDR1 is SGHNT, CDR2 YENEEA. The CDR3 nucleotides are TGTGCCAGCAGCTCTCTCTACGAGCAGTACTTC. Amino acids: CASSSLYEQYF.

The chain couples TRBV6-2 or TRBV6-3 to TRBJ2-3; 8 bases map to TRBD1. V was clipped by 6 bases and J by 3 bases; unmatched bases: 14. Germline CDR1 and CDR2: MNHEY and SVGEGT. The CDR3 is 17 amino acids. The CDR3 nucleotides read TGTGCCAGCAGCTCTACTAGACAGGGGAATGGGACAGATACGCAGTATTTT. This sequence encodes CASSSTRQGNGTDTQYF.

The chain has TRBV12-3 or TRBV12-4 and TRBJ1-2; perhaps TRBD1 as D (5 bases). Trimming stripped 5 bases from V and 5 bases from J, with 12 bases between. The CDR3 runs 13 residues. This CDR3 is CASSGRGSYGYTF. The CDR3 region has the DNA TGTGCCAGCAGTGGGCGGGGGTCGTATGGCTACACCTTC.